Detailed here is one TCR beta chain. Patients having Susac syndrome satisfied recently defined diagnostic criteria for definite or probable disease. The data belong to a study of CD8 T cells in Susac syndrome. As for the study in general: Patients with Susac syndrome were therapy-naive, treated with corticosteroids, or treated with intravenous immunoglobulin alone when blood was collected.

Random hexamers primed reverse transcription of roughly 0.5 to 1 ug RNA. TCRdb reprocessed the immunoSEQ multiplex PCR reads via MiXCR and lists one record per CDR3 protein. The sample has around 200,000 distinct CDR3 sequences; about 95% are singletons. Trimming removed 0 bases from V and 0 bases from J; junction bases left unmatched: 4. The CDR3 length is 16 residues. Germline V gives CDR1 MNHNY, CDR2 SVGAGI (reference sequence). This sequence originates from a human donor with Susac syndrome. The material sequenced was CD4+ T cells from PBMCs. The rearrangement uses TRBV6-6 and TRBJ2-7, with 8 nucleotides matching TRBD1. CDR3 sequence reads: CASSYSGTGPSYEQYF. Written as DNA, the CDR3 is TGTGCCAGCAGTTACTCGGGGACAGGCCCCTCCTACGAGCAGTACTTC.